This paragraph reports one T cell receptor (beta chain). Its target is not known. Trimming took 5 bases from V and 7 from J, leaving 15 bases between them. The CDR3 runs to 15 residues. CDR1 and CDR2 (germline): LNHDA, SQIVND (reference sequence). The data originate from a study of shared clonotypes between healthy human individuals. Study observations and caveats: Relative to clonotypes present in all four donors, those not shared had lower generation probabilities.

Using immunoSEQ multiplex PCR, the repertoire was profiled, and TCRdb retains in-frame clones only, with some absent. Of roughly 2.5 million clones detected, approximately 94% appear once; the ten largest clones hold 0.11% to 0.15%. The sequenced sample consisted of naive CD4+ T cells sorted from blood. Noted subset: CD45RA+ positively selected. The chain recombines TRBV19 with TRBJ1-6, with D perhaps matching TRBD1 (6 bases). The TCR comes from a man between 18 and 35 years old in good health. Here the CDR3 DNA reads TGTGCCAGTAGTTCCCCGGCGGGGGCAAATTCACCCCTCCACTTT. Translated, it gives CASSSPAGANSPLHF.